A selection of T cell receptor beta chains follows, all from one sample in a study of T cell responses to AZD1222 COVID-19 vaccine. Clones were read by immunoSEQ multiplex PCR, and TCRdb kept only the in-frame ones, dropping some. The data contain 150,000 to 200,000 clones, around 88% of them singletons. The sample here was peripheral blood, taken 28 days after the second AZD1222 dose. The source of these receptors is an adult who received the AZD1222 COVID-19 vaccine. CDR3s include the opening cysteine and the closing phenylalanine or tryptophan. D genes are given only for firm matches. Rows give clone size only sometimes, using once, few, many, or a class for an expanded clone.

j_gene,abundance,d_gene,v_gene,CDR3aa,CDR3nt
TRBJ2-7,.,TRBD1,TRBV27,CASSLSRDRGEQYF,TGTGCCAGCAGTCTCTCCCGGGACAGGGGTGAGCAGTACTTC
TRBJ1-1,.,.,TRBV27,CASRWDPGDTEAFF,TGTGCCAGCAGATGGGACCCGGGGGACACTGAAGCTTTCTTT
TRBJ1-6,.,.,TRBV6-2/TRBV6-3,CASSDRQDNLSPLHF,TGTGCCAGCAGCGACCGACAGGATAATTTGTCACCCCTCCACTTT
TRBJ2-3,.,TRBD2,TRBV9,CASSVAGTSDYTQYF,TGTGCCAGCAGCGTAGCGGGGACTAGCGATTATACGCAGTATTTT
TRBJ1-1,once,.,TRBV20-1,CSAPRPTEAFF,TGCAGTGCTCCCCGACCGACTGAAGCTTTCTTT
TRBJ1-5,.,.,TRBV30,CAWSVGQDQPQHF,TGTGCCTGGAGTGTTGGGCAGGATCAGCCCCAGCATTTT
TRBJ2-1,.,TRBD1,TRBV9,CASSETGQGHNEQFF,TGTGCCAGCAGCGAAACGGGACAGGGGCACAATGAGCAGTTCTTC
TRBJ2-5,.,.,TRBV10-3,CAIMQETQYF,TGTGCCATCATGCAAGAGACCCAGTACTTC
TRBJ2-5,.,.,TRBV7-3,CASSFKRGETQYF,TGTGCCAGCAGCTTTAAAAGGGGGGAGACCCAGTACTTC
TRBJ1-1,.,.,TRBV27,CASSSLSQGSGTEAFF,TGTGCCAGCAGTTCATTATCACAGGGATCTGGGACTGAAGCTTTCTTT
TRBJ2-7,.,.,TRBV4-1,CASSQEGGYEQYF,TGCGCCAGCAGCCAAGAGGGGGGTTACGAGCAGTACTTC
TRBJ2-5,.,.,TRBV15,CATSRAGHETQYF,TGTGCCACCAGCAGGGCGGGGCATGAGACCCAGTACTTC
TRBJ2-7,.,.,TRBV6-2/TRBV6-3,CASSYYVSYEQYF,TGTGCCAGCAGTTACTATGTATCCTACGAGCAGTACTTC
TRBJ1-2,.,.,TRBV30,CAWSVLAGGYTF,TGTGCCTGGAGTGTACTGGCAGGCGGCTACACCTTC
TRBJ2-5,.,.,TRBV6-5,CASTPPSETQYF,TGTGCCAGCACCCCCCCCTCGGAGACCCAGTACTTC
TRBJ2-1,.,TRBD2,TRBV7-3,CASSLGGGSYNEQFF,TGTGCCAGCAGTCTGGGCGGGGGATCCTACAATGAGCAGTTCTTC
TRBJ1-5,.,.,TRBV19,CASVGRQQNQPQHF,TGTGCCAGTGTCGGGAGACAGCAGAATCAGCCCCAGCATTTT
TRBJ1-1,.,TRBD1,TRBV7-9,CASSQRQGEDSEAFF,TGTGCCAGCAGCCAAAGACAGGGGGAGGATAGTGAAGCTTTCTTT
TRBJ2-5,.,.,TRBV18,CASSHGGQQETQYF,TGTGCCAGCTCACATGGGGGGCAGCAAGAGACCCAGTACTTC
TRBJ2-7,few,.,TRBV7-3,CASSSLQGPYEQYF,TGTGCCAGCAGCTCCTTACAGGGACCCTACGAGCAGTACTTC
TRBJ1-4,.,.,TRBV5-6,CASSPRETHRGEKLFF,TGTGCCAGCAGCCCAAGGGAGACCCACAGAGGGGAAAAACTGTTTTTT
TRBJ2-2,.,.,TRBV4-2,CASSQDGGADTGELFF,TGTGCCAGCAGCCAAGACGGCGGGGCGGACACCGGGGAGCTGTTTTTT
TRBJ2-5,.,.,TRBV7-3,CASSLELQETQYF,TGTGCCAGCAGCCTGGAACTCCAAGAGACCCAGTACTTC
TRBJ1-2,.,.,TRBV19,CASSHTGLWGYGYTF,TGTGCCAGTAGTCACACAGGGCTTTGGGGCTATGGCTACACCTTC
TRBJ2-5,.,TRBD1,TRBV15,CATGEGQVKQETQYF,TGTGCCACTGGAGAAGGACAGGTGAAACAAGAGACCCAGTACTTC
TRBJ1-1,.,.,TRBV28,CASSPPGQTNTEAFF,TGTGCCAGCAGTCCTCCCGGACAGACTAACACTGAAGCTTTCTTT
TRBJ2-7,.,.,TRBV9,CASSVFFGDEQYF,TGTGCCAGCAGCGTTTTTTTTGGGGACGAGCAGTACTTC
TRBJ1-5,.,.,TRBV27,CASTPVGLSNQPQHF,TGTGCCAGCACCCCGGTCGGACTTAGCAATCAGCCCCAGCATTTT
TRBJ2-7,.,.,TRBV6-6,CASSYSRAGGEQYF,TGTGCCAGCAGTTACTCGAGGGCAGGGGGGGAGCAGTACTTC
TRBJ1-6,.,.,TRBV6-2/TRBV6-3,CASSSGRTYNSPLHF,TGTGCCAGCAGTTCCGGCAGGACCTATAATTCACCCCTCCACTTT
TRBJ2-7,.,.,TRBV5-1,CASSLGQGGLYEQYF,TGCGCCAGCAGCTTGGGTCAGGGAGGACTCTACGAGCAGTACTTC
TRBJ2-5,.,.,TRBV7-2,CASSLAPPQETQYF,TGTGCCAGCAGCTTAGCGCCTCCGCAAGAGACCCAGTACTTC
TRBJ2-2,.,TRBD2,TRBV30,CAWGLAGGLTGELFF,TGTGCCTGGGGACTGGCGGGGGGGCTCACCGGGGAGCTGTTTTTT
TRBJ2-7,.,.,TRBV21-1,CASSKQVLYYEQYF,TGTGCCAGCAGCAAACAGGTCCTCTACTACGAGCAGTACTTC
TRBJ2-3,.,.,TRBV12-5,CASGLISFYTQYF,TGTGCTAGTGGTTTGATATCCTTTTATACGCAGTATTTT
TRBJ2-7,.,.,TRBV5-4,CASSRKGGYEQYF,TGTGCCAGCAGCCGAAAGGGGGGCTACGAGCAGTACTTC
TRBJ2-7,.,.,TRBV20-1,CSARGRAEQYF,TGCAGTGCTAGAGGTAGGGCCGAGCAGTACTTC
TRBJ1-5,few,TRBD1,TRBV2,CASSPGGSSQPQHF,TGTGCCAGCAGTCCAGGGGGCTCCTCTCAGCCCCAGCATTTT
TRBJ2-5,.,.,TRBV6-2/TRBV6-3,CASSSRDPGRRETQYF,TGTGCCAGCAGTTCCCGGGACCCTGGGAGGCGAGAGACCCAGTACTTC
TRBJ1-4,.,.,TRBV19,CASLPGGATNEKLFF,TGTGCCAGCCTCCCGGGGGGGGCAACTAATGAAAAACTGTTTTTT
TRBJ2-1,.,.,TRBV14,CASSQVNEQFF,TGTGCCAGCAGCCAAGTGAATGAGCAGTTCTTC
TRBJ2-3,.,.,TRBV5-8,CASSLWVAGRGADTQYF,TGTGCCAGCAGCTTGTGGGTCGCCGGCCGAGGCGCAGATACGCAGTATTTT
TRBJ1-2,.,TRBD1,TRBV10-3,CAISDGQGSNYGYTF,TGTGCCATCAGTGACGGACAGGGTAGTAACTATGGCTACACCTTC
TRBJ1-3,.,TRBD1,TRBV9,CASSLGQGNTIYF,TGTGCCAGCAGCCTAGGACAGGGGAACACCATATATTTT
TRBJ2-1,.,.,TRBV5-1,CASSLRQPNEQFF,TGCGCCAGCAGCTTGCGACAGCCAAATGAGCAGTTCTTC
TRBJ1-6,few,.,TRBV27,CASSFRGGNSPLHF,TGTGCCAGCAGTTTCAGGGGAGGTAATTCACCCCTCCACTTT
TRBJ2-7,.,TRBD1,TRBV10-3,CAISERDQQGAPYEQYF,TGTGCCATCAGTGAGCGTGACCAACAGGGGGCCCCATACGAGCAGTACTTC
TRBJ2-1,once,.,TRBV7-3,CASSLTGDPAVNEQFF,TGTGCCAGCAGCTTAACCGGGGACCCGGCGGTCAATGAGCAGTTCTTC